The source of this T cell receptor beta chain is a study of T cell repertoires in cytomegalovirus infection. Study-level information: In public TCR beta signatures, there were indications of both CMV infection and matching HLA type.

This clonotype occurred many times. What it binds is unknown. TCRdb called the reads again in MiXCR, with one record for every CDR3 protein. The table has fewer than 550,000 distinct CDR3 sequences, 31% seen once; the top ten hold approximately 13%. Trimming took 4 bases from V and 1 from J; bases not matched to a gene: 3. This CDR3 has 14 residues. The V gene's germline CDR1 is MNHNS and CDR2 SASEGT. Study outcomes and limitations: CMV-specific TCR beta clonotypes restricted by HLA-C dominated the ex vivo response. Cumulative frequency (of public TCR beta family members) identified carriers of CMV plus the relevant HLA.

The sequencing sample was made of PBMCs. This chain links TRBV6-1 with TRBJ2-7; 8 bases line up with TRBD1. The TCR was taken from a human donor in good health (CMV status not recorded). Some clones in this sample may be carry-over from other donors' samples. CDR3 region: CASSARQGSYEQYF. The DNA of the CDR3 is TGTGCCAGCAGTGCGAGACAGGGGTCCTACGAGCAGTACTTC.